One and the same sample provided the 27 T cell receptor beta chains below, sequenced in a study of T-cell memory formation after mild COVID-19. A single record per CDR3 protein comes from TCRdb applying MiXCR to the 5' RACE reads. The profile shows roughly 450,000 distinct CDR3 sequences, roughly 20% of them singletons. Sample: PBMCs or a T cell subset sorted from them (not recorded which). These receptors were obtained from an adult woman who had mild COVID-19 (a few samples of this study predate the infection). Cell type and time point are not known.

This clonotype showed up just a few times. The rearrangement links TRBV6-6 to TRBJ1-1; D possibly corresponds to TRBD1 (6 bases). The germline V and J ends were trimmed by 2 bases and 8 bases, with 6 bases remaining between them. The length of the CDR3 is 11 residues. Germline assignment: CDR1 MNHNY and CDR2 SVGAGI (reference sequence). CDR3 nucleotides: TGTGCCAGCAGTTACGACAGGGAAGCTTTCTTT. This sequence encodes CASSYDREAFF.

This clonotype was found a few times. The rearrangement joins TRBV24-1 to TRBJ2-7; D is tentatively TRBD1 or TRBD2 (5 bases each). This CDR3 comprises 15 residues. Looked up from germline, CDR1 is KGHDR and CDR2 is SFDVKD. V shed 3 bases and J shed 2 bases, with 13 bases lying between them. CDR3 loop: CATSDGSGPTYEQYF. The CDR3 nucleotides read TGTGCCACCAGTGATGGGTCGGGGCCTACCTACGAGCAGTACTTC.

This chain uses TRBV6-1 with TRBJ1-6; D is perhaps TRBD1 (5 bases). CDR1 and CDR2 from the germline V gene are MNHNS and SASEGT. V was pared by 1 base and J by 10 bases, with 11 bases between. There are 14 residues in the CDR3. In DNA, the CDR3 is TGTGCCAGCAGTGAAGGGGGGAAAAACTCACCCCTCCACTTT. Translated: CASSEGGKNSPLHF.

This clonotype was found a few times. The chain couples TRBV10-3 to TRBJ2-5; 8 bases are a match to TRBD2. The J segment lost 2 bases and the V segment lost 3 bases, leaving 8 bases of the junction unmatched. This CDR3 is 16 amino acids long. Per germline, CDR1 ENHRY and CDR2 SYGVKD. The CDR3 here is CAISDWAGGVQETQYF. Here the CDR3 DNA reads TGTGCCATCAGTGATTGGGCGGGAGGAGTACAAGAGACCCAGTACTTC.

The chain joins TRBV25-1 to TRBJ2-1; the match to TRBD2 covers 11 bases. Germline CDR1 reads MGHDK; CDR2 reads SYGVNS. The ends lost 2 bases at V and 1 base at J; junction bases unmatched: 7. This CDR3 has 18 residues. CDR3 sequence reads: CASSEPSGTSGSYNEQFF. In DNA, the CDR3 is TGTGCCAGCAGTGAACCCTCCGGGACTAGCGGATCCTACAATGAGCAGTTCTTC. The full variable domain, completed using reference TRBV25-1 and TRBJ2-1, is EADIYQTPRYLVIGTGKKITLECSQTMGHDKMYWYQQDPGMELHLIHYSYGVNSTEKGDLSSESTVSRIRTEHFPLTLESARPSHTSQYLCASSEPSGTSGSYNEQFFGPGTRLTVL.

This CDR3 is CASSPLGTSGRDEQFF. As DNA, the CDR3 is TGTGCCAGCTCACCACTCGGTACTAGCGGGAGGGATGAGCAGTTCTTC. The genes are TRBV18 and TRBJ2-1; TRBD2 aligns across 13 bases. This CDR3 has 16 residues. Germline CDR1 reads KGHSH; CDR2 reads LQKENI. V shed 1 base and J 8 bases; nucleotides not matched to a gene: 5.

The rearrangement links TRBV20-1 to TRBJ1-1, with a weak D call TRBD1 (6 bases). With 5 bases removed from V and 0 bases from J, the gap between germline ends came to 16 bases. Germline assignment: CDR1 DFQATT and CDR2 SNEGSKA (reference sequence). This CDR3 is built from 15 residues. The CDR3 loop is CSASQGGVMNTEAFF. CDR3 coding DNA: TGCAGTGCTTCCCAAGGGGGTGTCATGAACACTGAAGCTTTCTTT.

This clonotype was counted between two and nine times. The chain employs TRBV6-5 and TRBJ2-3, with 11 nucleotides matching TRBD2. Trimming removed 0 bases from V and 0 bases from J; junction bases left unmatched: 8. The length of the CDR3 is 19 residues. CDR1 and CDR2 from the germline V gene are MNHEY and SVGAGI. The CDR3 DNA reads as TGTGCCAGCAGTTACTCTAGCGGGGGGGCCCGGAGGAGCACAGATACGCAGTATTTT. Its protein product is CASSYSSGGARRSTDTQYF.

This clonotype came up a few times. The chain carries TRBV7-9 and TRBJ2-5, with D possibly being TRBD1 (6 bases). Germline assignment: CDR1 SEHNR and CDR2 FQNEAQ (reference sequence). Trimming cost V 1 base and J 3 bases, with 9 bases left between them. The CDR3 has 14 residues. CDR3 loop: CASSLGGRKETQYF. The CDR3 DNA reads as TGTGCCAGCAGCTTAGGGGGGCGAAAAGAGACCCAGTACTTC.

The chain recombines TRBV24-1 with TRBJ2-3; D is uncertain. V lost 6 bases, J lost 3 bases, and 6 bases lay in between. The CDR3 runs 12 residues. The germline V gene has CDR1 KGHDR and CDR2 SFDVKD. CDR3 DNA sequence: TGTGCCACCAGTTCGGATACAGATACGCAGTATTTT. Its translation: CATSSDTDTQYF.

This chain links TRBV6-5 with TRBJ2-7; D not resolved. The germline V gene encodes CDR1 MNHEY and CDR2 SVGAGI. The V and J ends lost 5 bases and 1 base respectively, with 18 bases between them. CDR3 length equals 16 residues. The CDR3 region has the DNA TGTGCCAGCAGTCCTTTCGACCGAGGTGGGTCCTACGAGCAGTACTTC. This gives the protein CASSPFDRGGSYEQYF.

This chain connects TRBV20-1 to TRBJ2-1; D is perhaps TRBD2 (6 bases). This CDR3 contains 13 residues. V was trimmed by 0 bases and J by 8 bases, leaving 11 bases between them. Germline V lookup: CDR1 DFQATT, CDR2 SNEGSKA (reference sequence). CDR3 loop: CSARDRTTDEQFF. DNA for the CDR3: TGCAGTGCTAGAGATCGGACTACCGATGAGCAGTTCTTC.

Here the CDR3 reads CSALGTGQAGANVLTF. In DNA form, the CDR3 reads TGCAGCGCTTTAGGCACCGGACAGGCTGGGGCCAACGTCCTGACTTTC. The chain has TRBV29-1 and TRBJ2-6; 7 bases align to TRBD1. The CDR3 is made up of 16 amino acids. The junction had 11 bases not matched to a gene; V was cut back by 7 bases and J by 2 bases. Germline CDR1 reads SQVTM; CDR2 reads ANQGSEA.

This rearrangement joins TRBV10-3 to TRBJ2-2; no reliable D call. Per the germline V gene, CDR1 is ENHRY and CDR2 is SYGVKD. This CDR3 has 11 residues. Trimming took 4 bases from V and 6 from J, leaving 3 bases between them. The CDR3 sequence: CAISVPGELFF. DNA for the CDR3: TGTGCCATCAGTGTACCCGGGGAGCTGTTTTTT.

This clonotype was found a few times. The chain links TRBV7-2 to TRBJ2-1; D might be TRBD2 (6 bases). V shed 1 base and J shed 1 base, with 11 bases lying between them. Germline V gene lookup returns CDR1 SGHTA and CDR2 FQGNSA. CDR3 length equals 16 residues. The DNA of the CDR3 is TGTGCCAGCAGCTTAGGAAGGCGGGGATCCTACAATGAGCAGTTCTTC. This codes for CASSLGRRGSYNEQFF.

CDR3: CAIWGGLDNSPLHF. The DNA of the CDR3 is TGTGCCATCTGGGGGGGGTTGGATAATTCACCCCTCCACTTT. The chain combines TRBV6-1 with TRBJ1-6; D is perhaps TRBD1 (5 bases). Trimming pared 10 bases from V and 5 bases from J, leaving 15 bases between. Per the germline V gene, CDR1 is MNHNS and CDR2 is SASEGT. This CDR3 comprises 14 residues.

This clonotype has a count of ten or more. One junction end does not reproduce the germline sequence, and a read error may be involved. The rearrangement links TRBV5-1 to TRBJ2-3; TRBD2 might be the D (6 bases). The CDR3 totals 14 residues. Germline V gene data show CDR1 as SGHRS and CDR2 as YFSETQ. This chain's CDR3 is CASSPGTSTDTQYF. The DNA for the CDR3 is TGTGCCAGCAGCCCTGGGACTAGCACAGATACGCAGTATTTT. The entire variable domain, with the rest obtained from reference TRBV5-1 and TRBJ2-3, is as follows: KAGVTQTPRYLIKTRGQQVTLSCSPISGHRSVSWYQQTPGQGLQFLFEYFSETQRNKGNFPGRFSGRQFSNSRSEMNVSTLELGDSALYLCASSPGTSTDTQYFGPGTRLTVL.

This clonotype occurred a few times. The V gene is TRBV12-3 or TRBV12-4, the J gene TRBJ2-3; D call uncertain. V lost 8 bases, J lost 5 bases, and 11 bases lay in between. The CDR3 is made up of 12 amino acids. CDR3 DNA sequence: TGTGCCAGCTGCCCCCCGGGAGATACGCAGTATTTT. This encodes CASCPPGDTQYF.

The chain has TRBV6-6 and TRBJ2-7, with 14 bases lining up with TRBD2. V trimming: 5 bases; J trimming: 2 bases; junction bases outside the gene matches: 8. Germline V gene sequence: CDR1 MNHNY, CDR2 SVGAGI (reference sequence). The CDR3 runs to 17 residues. For the CDR3, the DNA is TGTGCCAGCAGTGAACCGGGACTAGCGGGGGTTCCCTACGAGCAGTACTTC. It codes for CASSEPGLAGVPYEQYF.

The chain carries TRBV4-1 and TRBJ2-7; D ambiguous. The V and J ends lost 4 bases and 6 bases respectively, with 19 bases between them. The CDR3 spans 15 residues. Germline CDR1 and CDR2: MGHRA and YSYEKL. The CDR3 spells CASSLVDGQSAEQYF. The DNA of the CDR3 is TGCGCCAGCAGCCTAGTGGACGGGCAATCTGCCGAGCAGTACTTC.

In its sample, this clonotype was seen a few times. This chain links TRBV6-2 or TRBV6-3 with TRBJ2-3, with D possibly TRBD1 on 5 matching bases. Germline V gives CDR1 MNHEY, CDR2 SVGEGT. The CDR3 totals 16 residues. Trimming shortened V by 5 bases and J by 4 bases, and 19 bases separated the two germline ends. The chain's CDR3 is CASSLPGISYADTQYF. The CDR3 DNA reads as TGTGCCAGCAGTCTCCCAGGGATCTCCTATGCAGATACGCAGTATTTT.

This clonotype was counted between two and nine times. This chain links TRBV12-3 or TRBV12-4 with TRBJ1-2; 12 bases align to TRBD1. The CDR3 is 15 residues long. V dropped 5 bases and J dropped 6; count of bases not matched to a gene: 7. CDR3 amino acids: CASSPPGQGANGYTF. Written as DNA, the CDR3 is TGTGCCAGCAGTCCACCGGGACAGGGGGCCAATGGCTACACCTTC.

The chain couples TRBV7-2 to TRBJ2-7; 10 positions match TRBD2. The CDR3 totals 17 residues. The germline V gene has CDR1 SGHTA and CDR2 FQGNSA. The V segment lost 1 base and the J segment 0 bases; nucleotides outside the gene matches: 6. The CDR3: CASSLERPSGSSYEQYF. The CDR3 bases are TGTGCCAGCAGCTTAGAGAGGCCTAGCGGGAGCTCCTACGAGCAGTACTTC.

This chain connects TRBV12-3 or TRBV12-4 to TRBJ1-1; a weak D match, TRBD1 (6 bases). Deletions cut 6 bases from V and 0 bases from J, with 26 bases between. The CDR3 totals 19 residues. Here the CDR3 reads CASRLEMGATHVMNTEAFF. Written as DNA, the CDR3 is TGTGCCAGCAGACTTGAAATGGGGGCCACACATGTCATGAACACTGAAGCTTTCTTT.

The rearrangement uses TRBV29-1 and TRBJ1-2; D gene ambiguous. V lost 4 bases and J 1 base, leaving 7 bases between the germline ends. The CDR3 spans 12 residues. Looked up from germline, CDR1 is SQVTM and CDR2 is ANQGSEA. CDR3 region: CSVAGVNYGYTF. Here the CDR3 DNA reads TGCAGCGTTGCTGGGGTTAACTATGGCTACACCTTC.

This clonotype was counted only a few times. The V call is TRBV7-2, the J call TRBJ2-1; 8 positions match TRBD2. Germline V gene lookup returns CDR1 SGHTA and CDR2 FQGNSA. There are 15 residues in the CDR3. J gave up 4 bases and V 8 bases, and 10 bases lay outside the gene matches. In DNA form, the CDR3 reads TGTGCCAGCCTAGGGGCTAGCGGGTCGTACAATGAGCAGTTCTTC. As protein: CASLGASGSYNEQFF.

The chain couples TRBV5-1 to TRBJ1-1; TRBD1 agrees at 7 bases. The CDR3 runs to 17 residues. Germline trimming cut 2 bases from V and 4 bases from J; bases unmatched to any gene: 14. Germline V gene data show CDR1 as SGHRS and CDR2 as YFSETQ. Here the CDR3 reads CASSLQGRRGHGTEAFF. CDR3 nucleotide sequence: TGCGCCAGCAGCTTACAGGGGCGGAGGGGTCACGGCACTGAAGCTTTCTTT.